The 5 T cell receptor beta chains reported below all come from one sample, sequenced in a study of cytomegalovirus exposure and HLA in healthy donors. 60 Vbeta and 13 Jbeta primers were used in PCR. The data were produced by immunoSEQ multiplex PCR, yet TCRdb's version contains in-frame clones alone and is incomplete. The table includes approximately 150,000 clones, about 80% detected once. Sequencing used PBMCs. The origin of the receptors is a man aged 35-49 years in good health and CMV-seronegative.

V usage is TRBV7-8 and J usage is TRBJ1-3; TRBD1 might be the D (5 bases). Looked up from germline, CDR1 is SGHVS and CDR2 is FQNEAQ. Trimming stripped 1 base from V and 0 bases from J, with 7 bases between. This CDR3 has 15 residues. The CDR3 here is CASSLVTASGNTIYF. As DNA, the CDR3 is TGTGCCAGCAGCTTAGTGACAGCCTCTGGAAACACCATATATTTT.

This clone was seen once. The J gene is TRBJ1-5, the V gene TRBV9; D might be TRBD1 (6 bases). Looked up from germline, CDR1 is SGDLS and CDR2 is YYNGEE. The CDR3 spans 15 residues. V lost 0 bases to trimming and J lost 4 bases, with 11 bases between them. The CDR3 loop is CASSVAGAPNQPQHF. The CDR3 DNA follows: TGTGCCAGCAGCGTAGCAGGGGCTCCAAATCAGCCCCAGCATTTT. The variable domain in full, completed from reference TRBV9 and TRBJ1-5, reads DSGVTQTPKHLITATGQRVTLRCSPRSGDLSVYWYQQSLDQGLQFLIQYYNGEERAKGNILERFSAQQFPDLHSELNLSSLELGDSALYFCASSVAGAPNQPQHFGDGTRLSIL.

The sample holds a few counts of this clone. The genes are TRBV27 and TRBJ1-2; D is undetermined. CDR1 is MNHEY, CDR2 SMNVEV, per germline (reference sequence). This CDR3 has 16 residues. Trimming took off 6 bases at V and 3 bases at J, with 20 bases between the two ends. The CDR3 reads CASSPSAGLYHYGYTF. CDR3 sequence (DNA): TGTGCCAGCAGCCCATCTGCCGGACTATACCACTATGGCTACACCTTC.

CDR3 in DNA: TGTGCCAGCGGAAAGTGGGGGCCCCAGCAGCCCCAGCATTTT. The encoded protein is CASGKWGPQQPQHF. The V call is TRBV7-8, the J call TRBJ1-5; possible D gene TRBD1, 6 bases. The CDR3 loop spans 14 amino acids. Germline V gene data show CDR1 as SGHVS and CDR2 as FQNEAQ. V lost 8 bases and J lost 7, with 18 bases in between.

V and J are TRBV5-1 and TRBJ2-2, with 9 bases fitting TRBD1. Germline CDR1 reads SGHRS; CDR2 reads YFSETQ. V was clipped by 4 bases and J by 4 bases; unmatched bases: 8. This CDR3 region has 16 residues. The CDR3 bases are TGCGCCAGCAGCCCGGACAGGGGCCCCCTCACCGGGGAGCTGTTTTTT. Its translation: CASSPDRGPLTGELFF.